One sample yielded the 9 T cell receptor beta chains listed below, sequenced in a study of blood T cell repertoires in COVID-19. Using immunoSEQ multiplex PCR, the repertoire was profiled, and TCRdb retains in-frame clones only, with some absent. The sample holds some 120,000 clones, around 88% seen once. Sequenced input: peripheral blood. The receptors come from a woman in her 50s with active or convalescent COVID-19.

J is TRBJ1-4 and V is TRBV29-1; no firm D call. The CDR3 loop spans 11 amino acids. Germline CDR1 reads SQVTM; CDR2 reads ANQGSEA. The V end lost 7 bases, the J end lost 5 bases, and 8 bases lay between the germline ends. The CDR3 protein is CSAQRNEKLFF. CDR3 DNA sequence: TGCAGCGCGCAGCGGAATGAAAAACTGTTTTTT.

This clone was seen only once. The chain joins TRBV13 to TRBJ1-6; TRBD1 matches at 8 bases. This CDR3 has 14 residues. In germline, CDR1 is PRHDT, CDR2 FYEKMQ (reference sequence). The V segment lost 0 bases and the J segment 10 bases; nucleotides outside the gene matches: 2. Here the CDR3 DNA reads TGTGCCAGCAGCTTAGGCAGGGGGCTCTCACCCCTCCACTTT. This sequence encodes CASSLGRGLSPLHF.

The CDR3 sequence: CASSYRRGGGPHEQYF. CDR3 sequence (DNA): TGTGCCAGCAGTTATCGCCGTGGGGGAGGGCCCCACGAGCAGTACTTC. The chain carries TRBV6-6 and TRBJ2-7, with TRBD2 matching over 7 bases. The CDR3 runs 16 residues. The V and J ends lost 3 bases and 5 bases, in that order; junction bases with no gene match: 13. Germline V gene sequence: CDR1 MNHNY, CDR2 SVGAGI (reference sequence).

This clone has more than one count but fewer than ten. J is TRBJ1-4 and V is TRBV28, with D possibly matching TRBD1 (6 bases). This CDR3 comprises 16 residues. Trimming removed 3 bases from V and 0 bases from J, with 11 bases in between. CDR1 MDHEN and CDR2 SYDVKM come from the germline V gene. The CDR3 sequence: CASSLGHRATNEKLFF. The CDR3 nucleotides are TGTGCCAGCAGTTTGGGACACCGCGCAACTAATGAAAAACTGTTTTTT.

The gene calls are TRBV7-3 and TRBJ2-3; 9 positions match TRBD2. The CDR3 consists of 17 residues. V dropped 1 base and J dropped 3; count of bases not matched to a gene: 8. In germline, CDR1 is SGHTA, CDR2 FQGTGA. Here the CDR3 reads CASSLNGRLAGTDTQYF. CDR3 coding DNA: TGTGCCAGCAGCTTAAATGGGCGGCTAGCGGGGACAGATACGCAGTATTTT.

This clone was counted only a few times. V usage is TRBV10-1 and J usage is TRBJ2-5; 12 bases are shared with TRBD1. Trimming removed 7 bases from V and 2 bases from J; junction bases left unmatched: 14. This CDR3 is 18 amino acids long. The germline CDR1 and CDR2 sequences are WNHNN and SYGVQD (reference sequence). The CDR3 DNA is TGCGCCAGCAAAGTGTGGTCGGGACAGGGGGCAGAACAAGAGACCCAGTACTTC. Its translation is CASKVWSGQGAEQETQYF.

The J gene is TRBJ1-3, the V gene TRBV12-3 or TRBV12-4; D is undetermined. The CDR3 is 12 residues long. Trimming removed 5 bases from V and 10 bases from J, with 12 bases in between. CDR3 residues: CASSPHARTIYF. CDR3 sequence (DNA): TGTGCCAGCAGTCCCCATGCGAGGACCATATATTTT.

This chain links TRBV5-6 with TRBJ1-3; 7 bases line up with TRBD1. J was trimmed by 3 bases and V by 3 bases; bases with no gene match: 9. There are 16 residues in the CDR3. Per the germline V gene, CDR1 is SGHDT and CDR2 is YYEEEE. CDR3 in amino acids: CASSSRTGLVGNTIYF. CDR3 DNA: TGTGCCAGCAGCTCTCGGACAGGCTTGGTTGGAAACACCATATATTTT.

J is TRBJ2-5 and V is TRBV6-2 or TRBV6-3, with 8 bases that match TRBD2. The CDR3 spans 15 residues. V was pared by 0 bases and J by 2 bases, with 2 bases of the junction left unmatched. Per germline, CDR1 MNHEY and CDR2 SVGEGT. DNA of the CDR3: TGTGCCAGCAGTTACTCGACTAGCGATCAAGAGACCCAGTACTTC. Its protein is CASSYSTSDQETQYF.